This T cell receptor (beta chain) originates from a study of blood T cell repertoires in COVID-19. Study-level background: From the United States, Italy and Spain came samples of acute and convalescent COVID-19. PBMCs, B-cell-depleted T cells, or T cells were the source of the cDNA or gDNA that made up the material.

Original processing methods: Estimation of nucleated cell counts relied on the amplification of reference gene primers. Assay: immunoSEQ multiplex PCR; the TCRdb copy retains only in-frame clones and omits some. The V and J calls and clone size were taken over from that table, and D and trimming were inferred from the DNA. The sample holds approximately 210,000 clones, around 82% seen once. This CDR3 region has 14 residues. The germline V and J ends were trimmed by 4 bases and 2 bases, with 11 bases remaining between them. Germline loops: CDR1 LGHDT, CDR2 YNNKEL (reference sequence). Sequenced material: peripheral blood. This sequence was found in a woman older than 75 with acute or convalescent COVID-19. The chain links TRBV3-1 (or the pseudogene TRBV3-2) to TRBJ1-1; no reliable D call. The CDR3 DNA sequence: TGTGCCAGCAGCCTTACTGGGCCCAACACTGAAGCTTTCTTT. Translated, it gives CASSLTGPNTEAFF.